This is a list of T cell receptor beta chains from one sample in a study of siplizumab effects on memory and regulatory T cells. TCRdb's table, derived via immunoSEQ multiplex PCR, lists solely in-frame clones and lacks some. The repertoire consists of fewer than 120,000 clones, with roughly 92% occurring once and the leading ten covering under 1.5%. The sequencing input was CD4+ T cells sorted from blood. The receptors stem from a human donor in good health. The CDR3 runs from the conserved cysteine through the conserved F or W.

v_call,cdr3_aa
TRBV28,CASSLSRERGYTF
TRBV25-1,CARTRTGGSYEQYF
TRBV4-2,CASSQVGGVRTEAFF
TRBV30,CAWSPGLPHNEQFF
TRBV5-6,CASSIDTGVYGYTF
TRBV6-5,CASRLRGSYNEQFF
TRBV21-1,CASSKGLAEDQETQYF
TRBV18,CASSPPSQETQYF
TRBV5-6,CASRGGLADPTYNEQFF
TRBV6-5,CASSYSIWGDTEAFF
TRBV18,CASSPPHAQETQYF
TRBV7-3,CASSLELGDTQYF
TRBV7-8,CASSLPGQPASGKLFF
TRBV5-6,CASKREYEQYF
TRBV6-5,CASSTGASSGNTIYF
TRBV10-3,CAISDREQRGYEQYF